The 24 T cell receptor beta chains reported below all come from one sample, sequenced in a study of cytomegalovirus exposure and HLA in healthy donors (TCRdb year 2017). Preparation of the library involved the immunoSEQ multiplex PCR assay. A mixture of 60 forward primers for TCR Vbeta segments and 13 reverse primers for TCR Jbeta segments was used in the multiplex PCR. The source is immuneACCESS, and TCRdb retained only in-frame sequences with V and J called. Part of the clones is not carried over; for the studies checked, unresolved V genes explain less than half of this, and the remainder is unexplained. The sample table lists 150,000 to 170,000 clones, roughly 72% of them with a count of one. Of the sample, 2.1% is held by the ten largest clones. Material for sequencing was PBMCs. The receptors originated from a young man in good health and CMV-seronegative.

V and J are TRBV6-6 and TRBJ1-1; D may be TRBD1 (5 bases). In germline, CDR1 is MNHNY, CDR2 SVGAGI (reference sequence). The CDR3 has 14 residues. V shed 6 bases and J shed 5 bases, with 16 bases lying between them. The DNA for the CDR3 is TGTGCCAGCAGCCCCTGGGCAGGGAGGACTGAAGCTTTCTTT. This translates into CASSPWAGRTEAFF.

This clone was counted between two and nine times. The rearrangement links TRBV6-6 to TRBJ1-5; maybe TRBD1 (5 bases). The length of the CDR3 is 14 residues. Trimming stripped 4 bases from V and 5 bases from J, with 12 bases between. Germline lookup yields CDR1 MNHNY and CDR2 SVGAGI (reference sequence). CDR3 bases: TGTGCCAGCAGTTTAAGCCGGGGGGATCAGCCCCAGCATTTT. Translation gives CASSLSRGDQPQHF.

This clone was found once. The V and J genes are TRBV6-1 and TRBJ2-2, with D maybe TRBD1 (5 bases). There are 14 residues in the CDR3. The germline V gene has CDR1 MNHNS and CDR2 SASEGT. V lost 6 bases, J lost 3 bases, and 11 bases lay in between. In nucleotides, the CDR3 is TGTGCCAGCAGGATCGACAGATACACCGGGGAGCTGTTTTTT. Its protein is CASRIDRYTGELFF.

This chain joins TRBV13 and TRBJ2-1; 8 nucleotides agree with TRBD1. V was pared by 0 bases and J by 6 bases, with 7 bases of the junction left unmatched. CDR1 and CDR2 from the germline V gene are PRHDT and FYEKMQ (reference sequence). The CDR3 runs 16 residues. The chain's CDR3 is CASSLGPTGVGNEQFF. The CDR3 DNA reads as TGTGCCAGCAGCTTAGGGCCGACAGGGGTGGGCAATGAGCAGTTCTTC.

This clone was observed a single time. V is TRBV4-2 and J is TRBJ2-7; 7 bases match TRBD2. The CDR3 has 19 amino acids. The V and J ends lost 0 bases and 5 bases, in that order; junction bases with no gene match: 19. Germline V gives CDR1 LGHNA, CDR2 YNFKEQ. The CDR3 nucleotides are TGTGCCAGCAGCCAAGATGGTCCCCGAGCGGGGCTGCCGGGAGACGAGCAGTACTTC. This gives the protein CASSQDGPRAGLPGDEQYF.

This clone came up a few times. The V call is TRBV28, the J call TRBJ1-2, with TRBD1 identical over 10 bases. The CDR3 has 14 residues. Germline CDR1 is MDHEN and CDR2 is SYDVKM. V dropped 6 bases and J dropped 5; count of bases not matched to a gene: 6. Here the CDR3 reads CASRRQGARYGYTF. CDR3 bases: TGTGCCAGCAGGAGACAGGGGGCCCGATATGGCTACACCTTC.

The chain carries TRBV4-3 and TRBJ2-1, with 9 bases matching TRBD1. The germline V gene encodes CDR1 LGHNA and CDR2 YSLEER. V lost 0 bases, J lost 6 bases, and 6 bases stayed unmatched. This CDR3 comprises 16 residues. CDR3: CASSQDGGQGFNEQFF. CDR3 nucleotide sequence: TGCGCCAGCAGCCAAGATGGGGGACAGGGCTTCAATGAGCAGTTCTTC.

The chain recombines TRBV5-1 with TRBJ2-7; 7 bases are a match to TRBD1. The ends lost 4 bases at V and 0 bases at J; junction bases unmatched: 10. Germline V gene lookup returns CDR1 SGHRS and CDR2 YFSETQ. The CDR3 runs to 16 residues. Here the CDR3 reads CASSPVRQGPSYEQYF. The DNA of the CDR3 is TGCGCCAGCAGCCCAGTTAGACAGGGCCCCTCCTACGAGCAGTACTTC.

This chain links TRBV6-1 with TRBJ2-7, with 12 bases that match TRBD2. This CDR3 is built from 15 residues. In germline, CDR1 is MNHNS, CDR2 SASEGT. V lost 6 bases to trimming and J lost 3 bases; unmatched junction nucleotides: 6. This chain's CDR3 is CASRTTSGGLYEQYF. The CDR3 DNA follows: TGTGCCAGCAGGACAACTAGCGGGGGGCTCTACGAGCAGTACTTC.

The V gene is TRBV28, the J gene TRBJ2-7; a possible D gene is TRBD2 (5 bases). V was clipped by 4 bases and J by 0 bases, with 16 bases between them. The germline V gene encodes CDR1 MDHEN and CDR2 SYDVKM. The CDR3 has 16 amino acids. CDR3 protein: CASSYDFGGTSYEQYF. CDR3 sequence (DNA): TGTGCCAGCAGTTATGACTTTGGAGGCACCTCCTACGAGCAGTACTTC.

V gene TRBV5-4 combines with J gene TRBJ2-2, with TRBD1 matching over 7 bases. The V gene end was trimmed by 1 base and the J gene end by 5 bases; junction bases not matched to a gene: 2. Germline CDR1 SGHNT, CDR2 YYREEE (reference sequence). CDR3 length: 14 residues. The CDR3 here is CASSLPQGTGELFF. The CDR3 DNA is TGTGCCAGCAGCTTGCCACAGGGGACCGGGGAGCTGTTTTTT.

This clone appeared a few times. The J gene is TRBJ1-1, the V gene TRBV11-2; 8 nucleotides line up with TRBD1. Germline assignment: CDR1 SGHAT and CDR2 FQNNGV. There are 15 residues in the CDR3. Germline trimming cut 5 bases from V and 3 bases from J; bases unmatched to any gene: 8. In nucleotides, the CDR3 is TGTGCCAGCAGCGTCAGGGACAGGATGTACACTGAAGCTTTCTTT. Protein: CASSVRDRMYTEAFF.

This chain connects TRBV18 to TRBJ2-7; 7 bases map to TRBD1. Germline V gene data show CDR1 as KGHSH and CDR2 as LQKENI. The CDR3 loop spans 14 amino acids. The V and J ends lost 3 bases and 2 bases, in that order; junction bases with no gene match: 4. As DNA, the CDR3 is TGTGCCAGCTCACCTAGACAGGGACCCTACGAGCAGTACTTC. Translated: CASSPRQGPYEQYF. Full variable domain (remainder filled in from reference TRBV18 and TRBJ2-7): NAGVMQNPRHLVRRRGQEARLRCSPMKGHSHVYWYRQLPEEGLKFMVYLQKENIIDESGMPKERFSAEFPKEGPSILRIQQVVRGDSAAYFCASSPRQGPYEQYFGPGTRLTVT.

The chain employs TRBV4-1 and TRBJ2-4; TRBD2 matches at 10 bases. The CDR3 is 18 amino acids. V was pared by 4 bases and J by 0 bases, with 9 bases of the junction left unmatched. Germline CDR1 and CDR2: MGHRA and YSYEKL. CDR3 in amino acids: CASSPGRSGGLAKNIQYF. CDR3 bases: TGCGCCAGCAGCCCGGGACGTAGCGGGGGGCTAGCCAAAAACATTCAGTACTTC.

The chain employs TRBV5-1 and TRBJ2-3, with TRBD1 as a possible D gene (5 bases). The CDR3 spans 17 residues. The germline V gene has CDR1 SGHRS and CDR2 YFSETQ. V was cut by 0 bases and J by 2 bases, with 16 bases left in between. The CDR3 DNA follows: TGCGCCAGCAGCTTGGCGCTCGGCAGGGATCTCACAGATACGCAGTATTTT. This translates into CASSLALGRDLTDTQYF.

This clone was counted between two and nine times. This chain uses TRBV28 with TRBJ1-2; the match to TRBD1 covers 8 bases. CDR1 is MDHEN and CDR2 is SYDVKM in the germline V gene. This CDR3 has 12 amino acids. After removal of 3 bases from V and 8 bases from J, the junction contained 2 bases not matched to a gene. The chain's CDR3 is CASSFRGLGYTF. Here the CDR3 DNA reads TGTGCCAGCAGTTTCAGGGGGCTGGGCTACACCTTC.

The genes are TRBV5-4 and TRBJ2-3; 8 bases match TRBD2. Germline V lookup: CDR1 SGHNT, CDR2 YYREEE (reference sequence). V gave up 2 bases and J gave up 2 bases; unmatched junction bases: 7. The length of the CDR3 is 16 residues. CDR3 sequence: CASSFLVGGDTDTQYF. The DNA of the CDR3 is TGTGCCAGCAGCTTTCTCGTCGGGGGGGACACAGATACGCAGTATTTT.

The chain has TRBV7-2 and TRBJ2-5, with D possibly TRBD2 on 7 matching bases. V lost 7 bases and J 1 base, leaving 22 bases between the germline ends. This CDR3 region has 17 residues. CDR1 and CDR2 (germline): SGHTA, FQGNSA. CDR3: CASISRGGLGPQETQYF. The CDR3 region has the DNA TGTGCCAGCATCTCAAGGGGGGGATTGGGCCCCCAAGAGACCCAGTACTTC.

This clone showed up just a few times. V usage is TRBV6-1 and J usage is TRBJ2-7; D is possibly TRBD1 (5 bases). V lost 3 bases and J lost 5, with 8 bases in between. The CDR3 runs 12 residues. Germline V gives CDR1 MNHNS, CDR2 SASEGT. The CDR3 DNA reads TGTGCCAGCAGTGACCTCAGGGACGAGCAGTACTTC. Translated: CASSDLRDEQYF.

This clone has a single count. This sequence joins TRBV11-2 and TRBJ2-7, with TRBD2 matching over 10 bases. The CDR3 is 14 amino acids. Germline CDR1 SGHAT, CDR2 FQNNGV. The J segment lost 3 bases and the V segment lost 7 bases, leaving 6 bases of the junction unmatched. The CDR3 nucleotides read TGTGCCAGCACCCAACCTAGCGGGGGCTACGAGCAGTACTTC. This encodes CASTQPSGGYEQYF. Filled out from reference TRBV11-2 and TRBJ2-7, the complete variable domain reads EAGVAQSPRYKIIEKRQSVAFWCNPISGHATLYWYQQILGQGPKLLIQFQNNGVVDDSQLPKDRFSAERLKGVDSTLKIQPAKLEDSAVYLCASTQPSGGYEQYFGPGTRLTVT.

The gene calls are TRBV5-4 and TRBJ2-5; D is possibly TRBD2 (5 bases). Trimming stripped 0 bases from V and 5 bases from J, with 8 bases between. This CDR3 is built from 13 residues. Germline CDR1 SGHNT, CDR2 YYREEE (reference sequence). Here the CDR3 reads CASSLEREETQYF. The CDR3 DNA reads as TGTGCCAGCAGCTTGGAAAGGGAGGAGACCCAGTACTTC.

The rearrangement joins TRBV5-4 to TRBJ1-5; D is possibly TRBD1 (5 bases). The CDR3 is made up of 15 amino acids. Between the trimmed V and J ends, which lost 4 bases and 6 bases, there was a span of 17 bases. Germline values: CDR1 SGHNT, CDR2 YYREEE (reference sequence). The CDR3 DNA reads as TGTGCCAGCAGCCTGGGAGGAGGGCAGGGTCAGCCCCAGCATTTT. Protein: CASSLGGGQGQPQHF. Full variable domain (remainder filled in from reference TRBV5-4 and TRBJ1-5): ETGVTQSPTHLIKTRGQQVTLRCSSQSGHNTVSWYQQALGQGPQFIFQYYREEENGRGNFPPRFSGLQFPNYSSELNVNALELDDSALYLCASSLGGGQGQPQHFGDGTRLSIL.

This chain links TRBV2 with TRBJ1-5; D might be TRBD1 (5 bases). The V and J ends lost 5 bases and 5 bases respectively, with 10 bases between them. CDR1 and CDR2 (germline): SNHLY, FYNNEI. The CDR3 spans 13 residues. The CDR3 here is CASSSGGHQPQHF. CDR3 sequence (DNA): TGTGCCAGCAGTTCGGGGGGACATCAGCCCCAGCATTTT.

Here the CDR3 reads CASSSDRTGVTHF. The CDR3 nucleotides are TGTGCCAGCAGCTCAGACCGGACAGGGGTTACCCACTTT. The chain uses TRBV7-2 and TRBJ1-6; 9 bases align to TRBD1. The junction had 10 bases not matched to a gene; V was cut back by 4 bases and J by 18 bases. The germline V gene encodes CDR1 SGHTA and CDR2 FQGNSA. The CDR3 has 13 amino acids.